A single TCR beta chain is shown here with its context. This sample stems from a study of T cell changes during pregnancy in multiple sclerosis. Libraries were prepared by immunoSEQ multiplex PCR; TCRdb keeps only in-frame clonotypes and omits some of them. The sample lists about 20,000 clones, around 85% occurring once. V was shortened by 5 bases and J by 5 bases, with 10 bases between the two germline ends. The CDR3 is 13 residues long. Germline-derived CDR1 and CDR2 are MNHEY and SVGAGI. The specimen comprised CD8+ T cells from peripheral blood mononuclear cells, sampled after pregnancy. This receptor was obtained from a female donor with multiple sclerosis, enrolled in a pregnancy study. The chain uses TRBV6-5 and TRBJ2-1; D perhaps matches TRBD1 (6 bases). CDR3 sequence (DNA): TGTGCCAGCAGTAGCAGGGGAGACAATGAGCAGTTCTTC. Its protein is CASSSRGDNEQFF.